The following is a TCR beta chain sequence with its context. What it binds is unknown. The data are from a study of Graves' ophthalmopathy and Graves' hyperthyroidism. Notes on the study in general: Blood also contained most of the expanded thyroid clonotypes above 0.001 frequency.

Amplified material comprised TCR beta CDR3 regions derived from RNA transcripts. After a first-round RT-PCR with HTBI primers, a second-round multiplex PCR was run. TCRdb redid the calling of the multiplex PCR reads with MiXCR, one entry per CDR3 protein. The sample contains about 740,000 distinct CDR3 sequences, around 40% of which appear only once. Uncontrolled infections, pregnancy, lactation or other autoimmune diseases led to patient exclusion. Sampling approximately 10 ml of fresh peripheral blood provided the PBMCs. The sequence was obtained from an adult man with Graves' ophthalmopathy. The source material was peripheral blood.

The chain's CDR3 is CASSSGQEGPYNSPLHF. CDR3 DNA sequence: TGTGCCAGCAGCTCCGGACAGGAAGGCCCCTATAATTCACCCCTCCACTTT. The chain links TRBV7-9 to TRBJ1-6, with 7 bases fitting TRBD1. This CDR3 is 17 amino acids long. Germline values: CDR1 SEHNR, CDR2 FQNEAQ (reference sequence). V gave up 4 bases and J gave up 2 bases; unmatched junction bases: 8.